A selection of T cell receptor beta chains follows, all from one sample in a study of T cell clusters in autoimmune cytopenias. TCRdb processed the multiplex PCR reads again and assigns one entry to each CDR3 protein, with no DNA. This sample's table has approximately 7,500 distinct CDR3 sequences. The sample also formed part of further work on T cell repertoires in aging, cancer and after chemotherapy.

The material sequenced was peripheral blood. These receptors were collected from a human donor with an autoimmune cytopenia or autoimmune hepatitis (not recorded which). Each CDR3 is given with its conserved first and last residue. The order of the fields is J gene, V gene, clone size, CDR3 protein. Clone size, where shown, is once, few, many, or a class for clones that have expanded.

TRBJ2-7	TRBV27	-	CASRPTSGREYEQYF
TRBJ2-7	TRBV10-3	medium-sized	CAISESTSGIYEQYF
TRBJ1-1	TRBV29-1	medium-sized	CSSTTGSGTEAFF
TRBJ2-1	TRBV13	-	CASSLGAGGSYNEQFF
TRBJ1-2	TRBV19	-	CASSIFAGVSGYTF
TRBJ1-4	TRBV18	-	CASSERQGPNEKLFF
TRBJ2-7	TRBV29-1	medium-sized	CSVSRGTGIIYEQYF
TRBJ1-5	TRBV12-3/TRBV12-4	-	CASSPEGQGVGQPQHF
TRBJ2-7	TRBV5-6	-	CASSWGTGVYEQYF
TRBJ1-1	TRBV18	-	CASSPEVALNTEAFF
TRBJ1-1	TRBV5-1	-	CASSLDGTANTEAFF
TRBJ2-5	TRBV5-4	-	CASSSGHLEGTQYF
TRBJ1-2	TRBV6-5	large	CASSYGQGVEGYTF
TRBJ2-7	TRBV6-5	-	CASSPAQYLSYEQYF
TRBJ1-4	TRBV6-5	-	CASSTLGPSGGEKLFF
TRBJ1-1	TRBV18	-	CASSPTGPNTEAFF
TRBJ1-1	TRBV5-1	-	CASSLIGRDTEAFF
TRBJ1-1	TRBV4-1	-	CASSLSGGPMNTEAFF
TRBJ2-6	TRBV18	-	CASSPVAQQSSGANVLTF
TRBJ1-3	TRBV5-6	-	CASSLGTGQGKGNTIYF
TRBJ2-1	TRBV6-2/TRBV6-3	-	CASGPREGSYNEQFF
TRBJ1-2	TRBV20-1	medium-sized	CSARNGGFYGYTF
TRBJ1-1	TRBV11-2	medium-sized	CASSLEGTGTEAFF
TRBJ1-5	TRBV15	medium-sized	CATSRGEHQPQHF
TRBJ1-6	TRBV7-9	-	CASSSDRGSSPLHF
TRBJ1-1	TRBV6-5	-	CASSYPDRGGLAFF
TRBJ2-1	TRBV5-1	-	CASSLGGRDEQFF
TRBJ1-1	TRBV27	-	CASRPTGGTGAFF
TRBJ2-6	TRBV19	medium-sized	CASRSGRSGANVLTF
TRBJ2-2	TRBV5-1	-	CASSPRAGVNTGELFF
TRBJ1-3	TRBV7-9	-	CASSAGPYAIYF
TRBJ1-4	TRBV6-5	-	CASSPERAPTNEKLFF
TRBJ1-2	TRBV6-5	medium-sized	CASSYSGQGGLYTF
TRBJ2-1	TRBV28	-	CASRSQGVMHGEQFF
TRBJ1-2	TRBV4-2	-	CASSPPRTTNYGYTF